This passage covers 15 T cell receptor beta chains from one sample sequenced in a study of glioma-infiltrating T cells. TCR alpha and beta CDR3 regions were amplified from RNA using iRepertoire nested multiplex PCR. Each CDR3 protein gets one entry after TCRdb re-called the multiplex PCR reads with MiXCR. The data contain tens of thousands of distinct CDR3 sequences, 35% to 45% of them singletons. Material: glioma tissue, nonneoplastic brain tissue, or PBMCs (not recorded which). These TCRs come from a human donor with low-grade glioma or glioblastoma, undergoing nonglioma brain surgery, or in good health (not recorded which).

This chain links TRBV4-3 with TRBJ1-5; D perhaps matches TRBD1 (6 bases). Germline V gene data show CDR1 as LGHNA and CDR2 as YSLEER. The CDR3 spans 14 residues. The V end lost 8 bases, the J end lost 1 base, and 12 bases lay between the germline ends. The DNA for the CDR3 is TGCGCCAGCCAAGAAGGGGGAAGCAATCAGCCCCAGCATTTT. As protein: CASQEGGSNQPQHF.

This clonotype was detected ten times or more. The V and J genes are TRBV19 and TRBJ2-7; perhaps TRBD1 as D (5 bases). Trimming cost V 4 bases and J 6 bases, with 10 bases left between them. Germline V gene lookup returns CDR1 LNHDA and CDR2 SQIVND (reference sequence). The CDR3 totals 12 residues. DNA for the CDR3: TGTGCCAGTAGTAATGGGGCCACCGAGCAGTACTTC. Protein product: CASSNGATEQYF.

Of note for this clonotype: The germline gene is not matched at one end of the junction; a read error may be the cause. V usage is TRBV6-5 and J usage is TRBJ2-1, with 7 bases fitting TRBD2. This CDR3 is built from 17 residues. Germline V gene data show CDR1 as MNHEY and CDR2 as SVGAGI. The CDR3 reads CASSYSPPQRDYNEQFF. CDR3 nucleotide sequence: TGTGCCAGTAGTTACTCGCCGCCGCAGCGGGACTACAATGAGCAGTTCTTC.

In this sample, this clonotype turned up many times. The V call is TRBV2, the J call TRBJ1-1; D may be TRBD1 (5 bases). This CDR3 is built from 15 residues. CDR1 and CDR2 from the germline V gene are SNHLY and FYNNEI. V was trimmed by 6 bases and J by 1 base, leaving 15 bases between them. The CDR3 region has the DNA TGTGCCAGCAGGTACCAGGGTGCGGGGAACACTGAAGCTTTCTTT. It specifies CASRYQGAGNTEAFF.

This chain connects TRBV29-1 to TRBJ2-7; no clear D. Trimming took 6 bases from V and 0 from J, leaving 9 bases between them. Germline CDR1 is SQVTM and CDR2 is ANQGSEA. This CDR3 comprises 12 residues. CDR3 DNA sequence: TGCAGCGTGGAACAAAGCTCCTACGAGCAGTACTTC. Amino acid sequence: CSVEQSSYEQYF.

This sequence joins TRBV6-1 and TRBJ2-1; D is possibly TRBD2 (7 bases). The J call is uncertain, as TRBJ2-7 better fits the DNA end. Germline values: CDR1 MNHNS, CDR2 SASEGT. The CDR3 has 17 residues. The CDR3 sequence: CTSPERAGAEGLYEQYF. CDR3 DNA: TGTACCTCCCCGGAGAGGGCGGGGGCCGAGGGCCTCTACGAGCAGTACTTC.

About this clonotype itself: The conserved phenylalanine or tryptophan is not found at the CDR3 terminus, so this likely reflects a read error. The rearrangement joins TRBV15 to TRBJ1-5; TRBD1 matches 10 bases. The CDR3 spans 16 residues. Per germline, CDR1 LNHNV and CDR2 YYDKDF (reference sequence). The V and J ends lost 6 bases and 1 base, in that order; junction bases with no gene match: 6. CDR3 loop: CATSGQGVRSNQPQHS. For the CDR3, the DNA is TGTGCCACCAGTGGACAGGGGGTAAGGAGCAATCAGCCCCAGCATTCT.

The chain couples TRBV6-6 to TRBJ1-6; TRBD1 matches 11 bases. Germline V gene sequence: CDR1 MNHNY, CDR2 SVGAGI (reference sequence). This CDR3 comprises 16 residues. Trimming cost V 7 bases and J 3 bases; bases outside gene matches: 5. As DNA, the CDR3 is TGTGCCAGCAAATCCGGGACAGGGGGCTATAATTCACCCCTCCACTTT. Translation gives CASKSGTGGYNSPLHF.

As to this clonotype: An end of the junction differs from the germline gene, which may be a read error. V is TRBV6-6 and J is TRBJ2-1, with a tentative D call TRBD2 (6 bases). CDR3 length equals 14 residues. CDR1 and CDR2 from the germline V gene are MNHNY and SVGAGI (reference sequence). The CDR3 spells CASCSDRRAGERFF. In DNA form, the CDR3 reads TGTGCCAGCTGTTCGGACCGACGAGCGGGTGAGCGGTTCTTC.

In its sample, this clonotype was seen many times. V is TRBV18 and J is TRBJ2-3; D possibly corresponds to TRBD1 (5 bases). This CDR3 contains 14 residues. V was cut by 3 bases and J by 6 bases, with 13 bases left in between. Germline CDR1 KGHSH, CDR2 LQKENI. The CDR3 loop reads CASSPGPNRDTQYF. In DNA, the CDR3 is TGTGCCAGCTCACCGGGGCCCAATCGGGATACGCAGTATTTT.

The J gene is TRBJ2-1, the V gene TRBV6-2 or TRBV6-3; D may be TRBD2 (6 bases). The CDR3 has 15 amino acids. The germline V gene encodes CDR1 MNHEY and CDR2 SVGEGT. V shed 5 bases and J shed 7 bases, with 18 bases lying between them. The CDR3 sequence is CASSNAETGGNEQFF. The CDR3 nucleotides are TGTGCCAGCAGTAACGCCGAGACTGGGGGGAATGAGCAGTTCTTC.

This clonotype was observed a few times. A much larger clone lies one base from this, so it may be a read error. The chain carries TRBV7-3 and TRBJ2-1; maybe TRBD2 (6 bases). Germline CDR1 and CDR2: SGHTA and FQGTGA. This CDR3 region has 13 residues. The chain's CDR3 is CASSLSGPREQSF. In DNA form, the CDR3 reads TGTGCCAGCAGCTTAAGCGGGCCCCGGGAGCAGTCCTTC.

This clonotype showed up many times. The chain carries TRBV4-1 and TRBJ2-2; D possibly corresponds to TRBD2 (5 bases). The CDR3 loop spans 13 amino acids. Germline values: CDR1 MGHRA, CDR2 YSYEKL. Trimming removed 8 bases from V and 4 bases from J, with 11 bases in between. The CDR3 DNA reads TGCGCCAGCGGAGGCCTCTTCACCGGGGAGCTGTTTTTT. This gives the protein CASGGLFTGELFF.

This clonotype was counted only a few times. This may stem from a read error, because a much larger clone lies one nucleotide away. This sequence joins TRBV12-3 or TRBV12-4 and TRBJ2-1; D is unclear. With 8 bases removed from V and 0 bases from J, the gap between germline ends came to 11 bases. This CDR3 has 14 residues. The CDR3 bases are TGTGCCAGCGGTACAACTACCTCCTACAATGAGCAGTTCTTC. Protein product: CASGTTTSYNEQFF.

This clonotype was recorded a few times. V and J are TRBV11-2 and TRBJ2-5; 15 nucleotides agree with TRBD2. The J segment lost 2 bases and the V segment lost 5 bases, leaving 3 bases of the junction unmatched. This CDR3 has 16 amino acids. Germline V gene data show CDR1 as SGHAT and CDR2 as FQNNGV. The CDR3 DNA follows: TGTGCCAGCAGCCCCGGACTAGCGGGAGGGCAAGAGACCCAGTACTTC. It yields the protein CASSPGLAGGQETQYF. Drawing the rest from reference TRBV11-2 and TRBJ2-5, the complete variable domain is EAGVAQSPRYKIIEKRQSVAFWCNPISGHATLYWYQQILGQGPKLLIQFQNNGVVDDSQLPKDRFSAERLKGVDSTLKIQPAKLEDSAVYLCASSPGLAGGQETQYFGPGTRLLVL.